A selection of T cell receptor beta chains follows, all from one sample in a study of T cell responses to AZD1222 COVID-19 vaccine. TCRdb's table, derived via immunoSEQ multiplex PCR, lists solely in-frame clones and lacks some. The repertoire includes 150,000 to 200,000 clones, 85% to 90% of them detected once, and under 8% sits in the top ten. The source was peripheral blood, collected on day 0 of AZD1222 vaccination. These receptors were taken from an adult in good health. The CDR3 runs from the conserved cysteine through the conserved F or W. D genes are given only for firm matches. Clone size is not always given. Where it is, it says once, few, many or a class for expanded clones.

d_gene: -
v_gene: TRBV14
abundance: many
j_gene: TRBJ2-2
CDR3nt: TGTGCCAGCAGCCAAGAGTCCTTTCGTCTGTTTTTT
CDR3aa: CASSQESFRLFF

d_gene: -
v_gene: TRBV28
abundance: -
j_gene: TRBJ1-5
CDR3nt: TGTGCCAGCATCCAGGGGAATCAGCCCCAGCATTTT
CDR3aa: CASIQGNQPQHF

d_gene: TRBD1
v_gene: TRBV28
abundance: -
j_gene: TRBJ2-2
CDR3nt: TGTGCCAGCAGCGCCGGGACAGGGTTCACCGGGGAGCTGTTTTTT
CDR3aa: CASSAGTGFTGELFF

d_gene: -
v_gene: TRBV7-8
abundance: -
j_gene: TRBJ2-7
CDR3nt: TGTGCCAGCAGCTTAGCGCAAATCTACGAGCAGTACTTC
CDR3aa: CASSLAQIYEQYF

d_gene: -
v_gene: TRBV7-2
abundance: -
j_gene: TRBJ2-7
CDR3nt: TGTGCCAGCAGCTTAGATGTTTTGGGGGAACTCTACGAGCAGTACTTC
CDR3aa: CASSLDVLGELYEQYF

d_gene: -
v_gene: TRBV7-2
abundance: -
j_gene: TRBJ1-5
CDR3nt: TGTGCCAGCAGCTGGGACGCTAGCAATCAGCCCCAGCATTTT
CDR3aa: CASSWDASNQPQHF

d_gene: -
v_gene: TRBV6-1
abundance: few
j_gene: TRBJ2-7
CDR3nt: TGTGCCAGCAGTGAACGTTCTGCCAGGGCTCCCTACGAGCAGTACTTC
CDR3aa: CASSERSARAPYEQYF

d_gene: TRBD2
v_gene: TRBV6-6
abundance: -
j_gene: TRBJ2-3
CDR3nt: TGTGCCAGCAGTTACACAAAACAGGGACTAGGAGATACGCAGTATTTT
CDR3aa: CASSYTKQGLGDTQYF

d_gene: -
v_gene: TRBV21-1
abundance: -
j_gene: TRBJ2-5
CDR3nt: TGTGCCAGCCCTCATACCCATTTTCTGGACTTTAGCCAAGAGACCCAGTACTTC
CDR3aa: CASPHTHFLDFSQETQYF

d_gene: -
v_gene: TRBV28
abundance: -
j_gene: TRBJ1-1
CDR3nt: TGTGCCAGCAGTTTATGGGGGGACGGCGAGAACACTGAAGCTTTCTTT
CDR3aa: CASSLWGDGENTEAFF

d_gene: -
v_gene: TRBV28
abundance: -
j_gene: TRBJ1-4
CDR3nt: TGTGCCAGCAGCCGGGGGGGTAATGAAAAACTGTTTTTT
CDR3aa: CASSRGGNEKLFF

d_gene: -
v_gene: TRBV18
abundance: -
j_gene: TRBJ1-3
CDR3nt: TGTGCCAGCTCACATAATCCAGGTTCCTCTGGAAACACCATATATTTT
CDR3aa: CASSHNPGSSGNTIYF

d_gene: -
v_gene: TRBV6-4
abundance: once
j_gene: TRBJ1-2
CDR3nt: TGTGCCAGCAGATCAGGCTATGGCTACACCTTC
CDR3aa: CASRSGYGYTF

d_gene: -
v_gene: TRBV18
abundance: -
j_gene: TRBJ2-1
CDR3nt: TGTGCCAGCTCACCCTTAGAATACAATGAGCAGTTCTTC
CDR3aa: CASSPLEYNEQFF

d_gene: -
v_gene: TRBV28
abundance: -
j_gene: TRBJ2-7
CDR3nt: TGTGCCAGCAGGGGGATAGGGGGAGGACTCGCCGCCTACGAGCAGTACTTC
CDR3aa: CASRGIGGGLAAYEQYF

d_gene: TRBD2
v_gene: TRBV5-4
abundance: few
j_gene: TRBJ2-2
CDR3nt: TGTGCCAGCAGCCCAGCGGGAGGAGTTAAGGGGGAGCTGTTTTTT
CDR3aa: CASSPAGGVKGELFF

d_gene: -
v_gene: TRBV3-1/TRBV3-2
abundance: -
j_gene: TRBJ1-5
CDR3nt: TGTGCCAGCAGCCAGGGATTAAATCAGCCCCAGCATTTT
CDR3aa: CASSQGLNQPQHF

d_gene: TRBD2
v_gene: TRBV18
abundance: -
j_gene: TRBJ2-1
CDR3nt: TGTGCCAGCTCACCAGGCAGAGGCGGCGGGGGATACAATGAGCAGTTCTTC
CDR3aa: CASSPGRGGGGYNEQFF

d_gene: -
v_gene: TRBV5-4
abundance: -
j_gene: TRBJ1-1
CDR3nt: TGTGCCAGCAGCTTGGACCGAGCAACGAACACTGAAGCTTTCTTT
CDR3aa: CASSLDRATNTEAFF

d_gene: TRBD1
v_gene: TRBV29-1
abundance: -
j_gene: TRBJ1-5
CDR3nt: TGCAGCGTTGAAGCCCCGATCTTCTGGGACAGGGGCCACTATAGCAATCAGCCCCAGCATTTT
CDR3aa: CSVEAPIFWDRGHYSNQPQHF

d_gene: TRBD1
v_gene: TRBV7-8
abundance: -
j_gene: TRBJ1-6
CDR3nt: TGTGCCAGCAGCTTAAAAGGGGGCTCGGCGGGTTCACCCCTCCACTTT
CDR3aa: CASSLKGGSAGSPLHF

d_gene: -
v_gene: TRBV2
abundance: -
j_gene: TRBJ1-2
CDR3nt: TGTGCCAGCAGTGAAACTTTGCGGGGGAACACCTTC
CDR3aa: CASSETLRGNTF

d_gene: TRBD2
v_gene: TRBV3-1/TRBV3-2
abundance: -
j_gene: TRBJ2-1
CDR3nt: TGTGCCAGCAGCCCCGGACTAGCGGGGAACGGTGTGAATGAGCAGTTCTTC
CDR3aa: CASSPGLAGNGVNEQFF

d_gene: -
v_gene: TRBV11-1
abundance: -
j_gene: TRBJ1-4
CDR3nt: TGTGCCAGCAGCTCTGAGGGTGTACGCGAAAAACTGTTTTTT
CDR3aa: CASSSEGVREKLFF

d_gene: -
v_gene: TRBV20-1
abundance: once
j_gene: TRBJ2-7
CDR3nt: TGCAGTGGATTGGAGCAGGGCGCTAATGTTTTC
CDR3aa: CSGLEQGANVF

d_gene: -
v_gene: TRBV19
abundance: -
j_gene: TRBJ2-3
CDR3nt: TGTGCCAGTAGTTTACCTGGAAAGGGGCCCACAGATACGCAGTATTTT
CDR3aa: CASSLPGKGPTDTQYF

d_gene: TRBD1
v_gene: TRBV4-3
abundance: -
j_gene: TRBJ1-1
CDR3nt: TGCGCCAGCAGCCAAGATCAGGGGGCGCGGACTGAAGCTTTCTTT
CDR3aa: CASSQDQGARTEAFF

d_gene: -
v_gene: TRBV4-2
abundance: -
j_gene: TRBJ2-3
CDR3nt: TGTGCCAGCAGCCAAGATCCCAGCCTAAGCACAGATACGCAGTATTTT
CDR3aa: CASSQDPSLSTDTQYF

d_gene: TRBD2
v_gene: TRBV27
abundance: -
j_gene: TRBJ2-1
CDR3nt: TGTGCCAGCCCCCAGGGAAGGGAGGAGGGGACTAGCGACTACAATGAGCAGTTCTTC
CDR3aa: CASPQGREEGTSDYNEQFF

d_gene: -
v_gene: TRBV18
abundance: -
j_gene: TRBJ1-4
CDR3nt: TGTGCCAGCTCACCATCTCGGGGTTTCACGGAAAAACTGTTTTTT
CDR3aa: CASSPSRGFTEKLFF

d_gene: TRBD2
v_gene: TRBV13
abundance: -
j_gene: TRBJ2-2
CDR3nt: TGTGCCAGCAGATCTAGCGGGATCACCGGGGAGCTGTTTTTT
CDR3aa: CASRSSGITGELFF

d_gene: -
v_gene: TRBV19
abundance: -
j_gene: TRBJ1-1
CDR3nt: TGTGCCAGTAGTATAGTAGGGCAGGGGCAAGCTTTCTTT
CDR3aa: CASSIVGQGQAFF

d_gene: -
v_gene: TRBV10-3
abundance: -
j_gene: TRBJ2-3
CDR3nt: TGTGCCATCAGTGTAGTGGGCGAAGATACGCAGTATTTT
CDR3aa: CAISVVGEDTQYF

d_gene: -
v_gene: TRBV29-1
abundance: -
j_gene: TRBJ2-3
CDR3nt: TGCAGCGTCTCCGATCCAGATACGCAGTATTTT
CDR3aa: CSVSDPDTQYF

d_gene: TRBD2
v_gene: TRBV5-6
abundance: -
j_gene: TRBJ2-5
CDR3nt: TGTGCCAGCAGCGGACTAGCGATAGAGACCCAGTACTTC
CDR3aa: CASSGLAIETQYF

d_gene: -
v_gene: TRBV30
abundance: -
j_gene: TRBJ2-7
CDR3nt: TGTGCCTGCAGGCCGCGGGGCTACGAGCAGTACTTC
CDR3aa: CACRPRGYEQYF

d_gene: TRBD1
v_gene: TRBV6-5
abundance: -
j_gene: TRBJ1-5
CDR3nt: TGTGCCAGCTATCGGACAGGGAGCAATCAGCCCCAGCATTTT
CDR3aa: CASYRTGSNQPQHF

d_gene: -
v_gene: TRBV5-1
abundance: -
j_gene: TRBJ1-4
CDR3nt: TGCGCCAGCAGCTTGGTGGGGAGTAACAGGGACGAAAAACTGTTTTTT
CDR3aa: CASSLVGSNRDEKLFF

d_gene: -
v_gene: TRBV24-1
abundance: -
j_gene: TRBJ1-2
CDR3nt: TGTGCCACCAGTGACCCGACAGCCCCATTCTATGGCTACACCTTC
CDR3aa: CATSDPTAPFYGYTF

d_gene: -
v_gene: TRBV30
abundance: -
j_gene: TRBJ2-7
CDR3nt: TGTGCCTTTCAACCGGGAAGGGGCTCCTACGAGCAGTACTTC
CDR3aa: CAFQPGRGSYEQYF

d_gene: -
v_gene: TRBV7-6
abundance: -
j_gene: TRBJ2-5
CDR3nt: TGTGCCAGCAGCTTAGGCTCTAGCCAAGAGACCCAGTACTTC
CDR3aa: CASSLGSSQETQYF